A single sample gave rise to the 9 T cell receptor beta chains below, sequenced in a study of blood T cell repertoires in COVID-19. Sequencing used immunoSEQ multiplex PCR; TCRdb keeps in-frame clones, though not all of them. This sample has tens of thousands of clones, with about four fifths found just once. Source material: peripheral blood. These receptor sequences come from a young man with COVID-19, enrolled during active disease.

The chain joins TRBV27 to TRBJ1-2, with D tentatively TRBD1 (5 bases). Trimming stripped 2 bases from V and 0 bases from J, with 7 bases between. This CDR3 has 14 amino acids. Germline lookup yields CDR1 MNHEY and CDR2 SMNVEV (reference sequence). The DNA for the CDR3 is TGTGCCAGCAGTTTAGGGGGGACTAACTATGGCTACACCTTC. Encoded protein: CASSLGGTNYGYTF.

This chain connects TRBV6-5 to TRBJ1-1; 7 nucleotides agree with TRBD1. V lost 8 bases and J lost 5; bases outside the gene matches: 8. From germline, CDR1 is MNHEY and CDR2 SVGAGI. This CDR3 comprises 13 residues. The CDR3 is CASRLQGKTEAFF. CDR3 nucleotide sequence: TGTGCCAGCCGCCTACAGGGGAAAACTGAAGCTTTCTTT.

The chain employs TRBV11-2 and TRBJ2-7; D gene uncertain. V was cut by 2 bases and J by 4 bases, with 6 bases left in between. Germline V gives CDR1 SGHAT, CDR2 FQNNGV. The CDR3 totals 12 residues. The CDR3 nucleotides are TGTGCCAGCAGCTTATCTGAGTACGAGCAGTACTTC. Protein product: CASSLSEYEQYF.

This clone was observed a few times. CDR3 nucleotide sequence: TGTGCCAGCAGTTTACAAGGGGTGAGTAATCAGCCCCAGCATTTT. Protein product: CASSLQGVSNQPQHF. The chain is built from TRBV28 and TRBJ1-5; D might be TRBD1 (5 bases). Germline CDR1 and CDR2: MDHEN and SYDVKM. V was shortened by 2 bases and J by 4 bases, with 12 bases between the two germline ends. This CDR3 has 15 amino acids.

This chain joins TRBV6-1 and TRBJ2-7; 8 bases align to TRBD1. The CDR3 has 13 residues. The J segment lost 7 bases and the V segment lost 5 bases, leaving 7 bases of the junction unmatched. CDR1 and CDR2 (germline): MNHNS, SASEGT. The CDR3 protein is CASSPRGRGEQYF. CDR3 in DNA: TGTGCCAGCAGTCCCAGGGGGCGAGGTGAGCAGTACTTC.

The V and J genes are TRBV28 and TRBJ2-7; a possible D gene is TRBD1 (6 bases). CDR3 length: 15 residues. The V end lost 6 bases, the J end lost 4 bases, and 19 bases lay between the germline ends. Germline lookup yields CDR1 MDHEN and CDR2 SYDVKM. CDR3 sequence (DNA): TGTGCCAGCAGGCGTCAAGGGGGATCTGGTTACGAGCAGTACTTC. It specifies CASRRQGGSGYEQYF.

The V and J genes are TRBV6-5 and TRBJ2-5, with D possibly TRBD2 on 8 matching bases. The CDR3 length is 14 residues. Germline values: CDR1 MNHEY, CDR2 SVGAGI. V was cut by 6 bases and J by 9 bases, with 20 bases left in between. The CDR3 loop is CASRPGTAGEAQYF. As DNA, the CDR3 is TGTGCCAGCAGGCCCGGGACAGCGGGGGAGGCCCAGTACTTC.

This clone was detected once. The chain is built from TRBV2 and TRBJ2-7, with 8 bases identical to TRBD1. The CDR3 runs to 14 residues. The trim removed 6 bases at V and 0 bases at J, leaving 4 bases unmatched. Germline loops: CDR1 SNHLY, CDR2 FYNNEI. CDR3 loop: CASRNRGDSYEQYF. The DNA for the CDR3 is TGTGCCAGCAGAAACAGGGGGGACTCCTACGAGCAGTACTTC.

The J gene is TRBJ1-4, the V gene TRBV6-6; D perhaps matches TRBD1 (5 bases). The length of the CDR3 is 15 residues. The V end lost 2 bases, the J end lost 6 bases, and 13 bases lay between the germline ends. From germline, CDR1 is MNHNY and CDR2 SVGAGI (reference sequence). The CDR3 DNA sequence: TGTGCCAGCAGTTACCCGACCCAAGGGGATGAAAAACTGTTTTTT. Encoded protein: CASSYPTQGDEKLFF.